This T cell receptor beta chain came from a study of neurological immune-mediated disorders. Study-wide findings and caveats: Among 34 multiple sclerosis patients, phylogenetic grouping put the repertoires of 18 into a single related-CDR3 cluster, a possible signature. Among expanded clones, no CDR3 amino acid sequences were shared across subjects, a pattern suggesting private repertoires in all groups.

This clonotype came up many times. Its antigen is not identified. CDR3 length: 14 residues. Trimming removed 5 bases from V and 6 bases from J; junction bases left unmatched: 8. CDR1 and CDR2 from the germline V gene are SEHNR and FQNEAQ (reference sequence). Using its own MiXCR run on the 5' RACE reads, TCRdb lists one record per CDR3 protein. The repertoire consists of some 120,000 distinct CDR3 sequences, with more than 2.5% occurring once and the leading ten covering 1.3%. This sequence joins TRBV7-9 and TRBJ1-2; 8 bases line up with TRBD1. This receptor was obtained from a woman aged 25 to 39 with multiple sclerosis. The sample was PBMCs. This CDR3 reads CASSQGQGKNGYTF. CDR3 DNA sequence: TGTGCCAGCAGCCAAGGACAGGGCAAAAATGGCTACACCTTC.